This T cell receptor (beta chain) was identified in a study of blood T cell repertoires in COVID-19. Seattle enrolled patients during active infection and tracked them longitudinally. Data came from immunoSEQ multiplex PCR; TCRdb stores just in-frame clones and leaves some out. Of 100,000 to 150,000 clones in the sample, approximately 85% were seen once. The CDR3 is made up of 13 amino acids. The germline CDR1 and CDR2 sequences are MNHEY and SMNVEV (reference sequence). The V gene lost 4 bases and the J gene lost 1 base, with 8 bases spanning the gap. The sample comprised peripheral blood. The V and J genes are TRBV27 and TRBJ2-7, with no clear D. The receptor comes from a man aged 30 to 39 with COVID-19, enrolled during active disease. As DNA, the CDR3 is TGTGCCAGCAGTTGGAAACAGTCCTACGAGCAGTACTTC. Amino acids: CASSWKQSYEQYF.